These 17 T cell receptor beta chains originate from one sample sequenced in a study of blood T cell repertoires in COVID-19. The table came from immunoSEQ multiplex PCR; TCRdb's copy has only in-frame clones and leaves some out. The profile shows roughly 32,000 clones, 85% of them singletons. The specimen was peripheral blood. These receptors originate from a man older than 75 with active COVID-19.

The chain joins TRBV5-4 to TRBJ2-7; D gene unclear. The CDR3 consists of 16 residues. The germline V gene has CDR1 SGHNT and CDR2 YYREEE (reference sequence). V lost 3 bases, J lost 2 bases, and 18 bases lay in between. In DNA, the CDR3 is TGTGCCAGCAGCTCCCCCGAGACTGACGCCCCCTACGAGCAGTACTTC. It encodes CASSSPETDAPYEQYF.

This clone was picked up a small number of times. The rearrangement uses TRBV28 and TRBJ1-1; TRBD1 might be the D (6 bases). In germline, CDR1 is MDHEN, CDR2 SYDVKM. CDR3 length: 15 residues. Trimming removed 6 bases at V and 4 bases at J, with 18 bases between. CDR3 nucleotide sequence: TGTGCCAGCAGGTACGTGGGGGCCATAGGCACTGAAGCTTTCTTT. It is translated as CASRYVGAIGTEAFF.

This chain joins TRBV6-5 and TRBJ2-1; D is ambiguous. CDR1 and CDR2 (germline): MNHEY, SVGAGI. V dropped 6 bases and J dropped 0 bases, with 12 bases sitting between them. CDR3 length: 15 residues. CDR3 in amino acids: CASRPDTSSYNEQFF. The CDR3 DNA reads TGTGCCAGCAGGCCAGACACGAGCTCCTACAATGAGCAGTTCTTC.

The chain recombines TRBV10-2 with TRBJ1-5; D is undetermined. CDR3 length: 14 residues. The germline V and J ends were trimmed by 2 bases and 0 bases, with 5 bases remaining between them. Germline-derived CDR1 and CDR2 are WSHSY and SAAADI. This chain's CDR3 is CASSEVNSNQPQHF. The DNA for the CDR3 is TGCGCCAGCAGTGAGGTAAATAGCAATCAGCCCCAGCATTTT.

The chain couples TRBV20-1 to TRBJ1-2; 7 bases are shared with TRBD1. The germline V gene has CDR1 DFQATT and CDR2 SNEGSKA (reference sequence). Trimming removed 3 bases from V and 4 bases from J; junction bases left unmatched: 5. The CDR3 sequence is 13 residues long. CDR3 sequence: CSASGGQFYGYTF. In DNA form, the CDR3 reads TGCAGTGCTAGTGGGGGACAGTTCTATGGCTACACCTTC.

V and J are TRBV3-1 (or the pseudogene TRBV3-2) and TRBJ2-3, with 7 bases lining up with TRBD2. The V gene's germline CDR1 is LGHDT and CDR2 YNNKEL (reference sequence). This CDR3 contains 15 residues. Unmatched junction bases numbered 6, after V lost 2 bases and J lost 4 bases. CDR3 residues: CASSQRSGWADTQYF. CDR3 sequence (DNA): TGTGCCAGCAGCCAACGTAGCGGGTGGGCAGATACGCAGTATTTT.

The genes are TRBV20-1 and TRBJ1-1; unclear D gene. The CDR3 totals 12 residues. Germline CDR1 is DFQATT and CDR2 is SNEGSKA (reference sequence). V lost 3 bases, J lost 3 bases, and 8 bases lay in between. CDR3 sequence (DNA): TGCAGTGCTAGTTTTAGCGACACTGAAGCTTTCTTT. Amino acids: CSASFSDTEAFF.

This rearrangement joins TRBV19 to TRBJ2-7; 10 nucleotides agree with TRBD2. The ends lost 6 bases at V and 2 bases at J; junction bases unmatched: 4. The CDR3 contains 14 residues. Germline CDR1 is LNHDA and CDR2 is SQIVND (reference sequence). The CDR3 sequence: CASSLLAGAYEQYF. The CDR3 coding sequence is TGTGCCAGTAGCCTGCTAGCGGGGGCCTACGAGCAGTACTTC.

The V and J genes are TRBV4-2 and TRBJ2-2; 15 positions agree with TRBD2. This CDR3 is 19 amino acids long. Germline V gene lookup returns CDR1 LGHNA and CDR2 YNFKEQ. Unmatched junction bases numbered 12, after V lost 4 bases and J lost 6 bases. CDR3 bases: TGTGCCAGCAGCCGGACTAGCGGGGGGGCCAGGGGAGCCTCCGGGGAGCTGTTTTTT. Translating gives CASSRTSGGARGASGELFF.

The count of this clone is one. The genes are TRBV2 and TRBJ2-5; D unclear. Trimming removed 1 base from V and 1 base from J, with 4 bases in between. From germline, CDR1 is SNHLY and CDR2 FYNNEI. The CDR3 loop spans 13 amino acids. The CDR3 loop is CASSEGLQETQYF. CDR3 nucleotide sequence: TGTGCCAGCAGTGAAGGTCTCCAAGAGACCCAGTACTTC.

The chain combines TRBV9 with TRBJ2-3, with TRBD2 matching 7 bases. The germline V gene encodes CDR1 SGDLS and CDR2 YYNGEE. The V gene end was trimmed by 10 bases and the J gene end by 5 bases; junction bases not matched to a gene: 16. CDR3 size: 15 residues. CDR3 sequence: CAYSPKRGLEDTQYF. CDR3 DNA sequence: TGTGCCTACAGCCCTAAGCGGGGATTGGAAGATACGCAGTATTTT.

This chain uses TRBV25-1 with TRBJ2-3, with TRBD2 identical over 9 bases. The V gene end was trimmed by 1 base and the J gene end by 5 bases; junction bases not matched to a gene: 7. CDR1 MGHDK and CDR2 SYGVNS come from the germline V gene. The CDR3 is made up of 16 amino acids. The CDR3: CASSEFSGGYLDTQYF. CDR3 in DNA: TGTGCCAGCAGTGAATTCAGCGGGGGGTACCTAGATACGCAGTATTTT.

J is TRBJ2-2 and V is TRBV7-3; the match to TRBD2 covers 11 bases. The CDR3 contains 15 residues. Germline assignment: CDR1 SGHTA and CDR2 FQGTGA. J gave up 4 bases and V 5 bases, and 3 bases lay outside the gene matches. CDR3 nucleotide sequence: TGTGCCAGCAGCCACGGGACTAGCGGCACCGGGGAGCTGTTTTTT. It is translated as CASSHGTSGTGELFF. The whole variable domain, remainder taken from reference TRBV7-3 and TRBJ2-2, is GAGVSQTPSNKVTEKGKYVELRCDPISGHTALYWYRQSLGQGPEFLIYFQGTGAADDSGLPNDRFFAVRPEGSVSTLKIQRTERGDSAVYLCASSHGTSGTGELFFGEGSRLTVL.

The rearrangement uses TRBV7-8 and TRBJ2-7, with TRBD1 matching 12 bases. Germline trimming cut 5 bases from V and 5 bases from J; bases unmatched to any gene: 4. This CDR3 has 14 residues. Germline assignment: CDR1 SGHVS and CDR2 FQNEAQ. CDR3 region: CASSRGTGGNEQYF. The CDR3 region has the DNA TGTGCCAGCAGCCGAGGGACAGGGGGCAACGAGCAGTACTTC.

The rearrangement links TRBV15 to TRBJ1-5; possible D gene TRBD1, 6 bases. V lost 6 bases, J lost 6 bases, and 21 bases lay in between. Germline V gene sequence: CDR1 LNHNV, CDR2 YYDKDF (reference sequence). This CDR3 comprises 16 residues. CDR3 loop: CATRVGQPQGGQPQHF. The CDR3, as DNA: TGTGCCACCAGAGTCGGACAGCCCCAAGGGGGTCAGCCCCAGCATTTT. Combining the CDR3 with reference TRBV15 and TRBJ1-5 gives the whole variable domain DAMVIQNPRYQVTQFGKPVTLSCSQTLNHNVMYWYQQKSSQAPKLLFHYYDKDFNNEADTPDNFQSRRPNTSFCFLDIRSPGLGDTAMYLCATRVGQPQGGQPQHFGDGTRLSIL.

This clone appeared a few times. V usage is TRBV4-1 and J usage is TRBJ1-2, with a weak D call TRBD1 (5 bases). The V and J ends lost 4 bases and 4 bases respectively, with 16 bases between them. CDR1 is MGHRA and CDR2 is YSYEKL in the germline V gene. This CDR3 is built from 15 residues. CDR3 in DNA: TGCGCCAGCAGCCTAAGGCAGGGCCCCTCCTATGGCTACACCTTC. This codes for CASSLRQGPSYGYTF.

V usage is TRBV2 and J usage is TRBJ1-1; possible D gene TRBD1, 6 bases. The CDR3 has 15 residues. Trimming removed 7 bases from V and 5 bases from J, with 20 bases in between. The germline V gene has CDR1 SNHLY and CDR2 FYNNEI. The CDR3 sequence is CASTDGLGARTEAFF. The CDR3, as DNA: TGTGCCAGCACCGATGGTCTGGGGGCAAGAACTGAAGCTTTCTTT.